This T cell receptor beta chain came from a study of vaccination effects on CD4 cells after COVID-19. The CDR3 covers 13 residues. Germline V lookup: CDR1 SGHDT, CDR2 YYEEEE. With 6 bases removed from V and 8 bases from J, the gap between germline ends came to 15 bases. A word on this clone: Its cognate antigen is unknown.

Findings and caveats of the study: In the study, convalescent patients were few, and early post-infection timepoints were absent. Late in the post-vaccination period, infection-induced and vaccine-induced clones underwent marked clonal contraction.

The method was immunoSEQ multiplex PCR; TCRdb's version includes in-frame clones alone and lacks a portion of them. The table has tens of thousands of clones, roughly 74% seen once; the top ten hold less than 3.5%. Viral peptide pools were used in the ViraFEST assay to expand antigen-specific CD4+ T cells, and sequencing came afterward. The culture ran for about 11 days, and then CD4+ T cells were isolated. In the vaccine recipients, nucleocapsid antibodies were negative and there was no prior SARS-CoV-2 infection. Here the sequenced sample was CD4+ T cells from PBMCs cultured with SARS-CoV-2 spike peptides, taken before COVID-19 vaccination. The receptor was isolated from a human donor who received a COVID-19 vaccine. V gene TRBV5-6 combines with J gene TRBJ1-3; D unresolved. As DNA, the CDR3 is TGTGCCAGCAAGGTTAGTCGGCTCGACACCATATATTTT. Residues: CASKVSRLDTIYF.